The clone carrying this T cell receptor (beta chain) was counted ten times or more. The data were obtained in a study of spatial heterogeneity in lung cancer. TCRdb fed the 5' RACE reads into MiXCR, producing one record per CDR3 protein. The profile shows about 22,000 distinct CDR3 sequences, around 5% of them singletons. Time point reported: sample taken at primary tumor resection. Researchers sequenced whole RNA taken from tumor, nontumor lung or frozen PBMC without sorting. The sample in question was PBMCs, obtained at surgery. This clonotype was sampled from a male donor with early-stage non-small cell lung cancer.

CDR3 protein: CSARDAYGLGRYEQYF. The CDR3 DNA reads as TGCAGTGCTAGAGATGCATATGGTCTGGGTCGCTACGAGCAGTACTTC. The chain links TRBV20-1 to TRBJ2-7, with D unresolved. V was shortened by 0 bases and J by 3 bases, with 18 bases between the two germline ends. The CDR3 totals 16 residues. Germline V gene lookup returns CDR1 DFQATT and CDR2 SNEGSKA (reference sequence).